This TCR beta chain was sequenced during a study of lymphopenia after photon versus proton radiotherapy. Findings and limits, study-wide: Oligoclonal CD8+ Temra expansion after nadir drove photon patients' diversity drop. Proton therapy kept repertoires fairly stable, unlike photons, which gained effector/memory cells.

Clones were sequenced by immunoSEQ multiplex PCR, and TCRdb holds only the in-frame ones, with some missing. Of 37,000 or so clones in the sample, about 85% were seen once. As to this clone: What it binds is unknown.

CDR1 is LNHDA, CDR2 SQIVND, per germline (reference sequence). Trimming pared 7 bases from V and 3 bases from J, leaving 16 bases between. The CDR3 runs to 15 residues. The genes are TRBV19 and TRBJ1-5; D gene unclear. This clonotype originated in a man aged 50-60 years with gastric cancer. Sequenced material: peripheral blood, taken from a patient treated with photon-based radiotherapy. The CDR3 loop reads CASIRSGHLNQPQHF. In DNA, the CDR3 is TGTGCCAGTATTAGAAGTGGGCACCTCAATCAGCCCCAGCATTTT.